This T cell receptor beta chain was identified during a study of blood T cell repertoires in COVID-19. Study information: The United States, Italy and Spain supplied acute and convalescent COVID-19 samples. From T cells, B-cell-depleted T cells, or PBMCs came the material, which was cDNA or gDNA.

CDR1 KGHSH and CDR2 LQKENI come from the germline V gene. Trimming cost V 3 bases and J 0 bases, with 9 bases left between them. The CDR3 consists of 15 residues. The authors' processing: Estimates of nucleated cell counts were drawn from the amplification of reference gene primers. Repertoires were generated with immunoSEQ multiplex PCR, while TCRdb's copy carries only in-frame clones and drops some. V, J and clone size derive from that table, while D and trimming were established from the DNA sequence. The data show around 130,000 clones, 70% to 80% seen once. The specimen sequenced was peripheral blood. The chain joins TRBV18 to TRBJ1-3; D is unresolved. The sequence was obtained from a man aged 45-65 years with acute or convalescent COVID-19. In DNA form, the CDR3 reads TGTGCCAGCTCACCTTACAGATCCTCTGGAAACACCATATATTTT. It encodes CASSPYRSSGNTIYF.